Each of the 7 T cell receptor beta chains below was sequenced from the same sample in a study of OX40 agonist ivuxolimab in advanced cancers. The method behind the library was the immunoSEQ multiplex PCR assay. Held by TCRdb, this immuneACCESS table contains in-frame sequences only and omits some clones. Under half of the omission traces to an unresolved V gene where checked; the cause of the rest is unknown. In this sample the table shows 50,000 to 65,000 clones, roughly nine tenths of which occur a single time. The ten largest clones take up about 0.82% of the sample. The material sequenced was CD4+ or CD8+ T cells sorted from blood, taken in a trial of the OX40 agonist ivuxolimab. These receptors were collected from an adult with an advanced solid tumor such as melanoma, head and neck, liver or kidney cancer.

This chain links TRBV14 with TRBJ2-5; D is uncertain. The ends were cut back, 8 bases at V and 0 bases at J, with 10 bases in the middle. This CDR3 contains 13 residues. CDR1 is SGHDN, CDR2 FVKESK, per germline. The CDR3 sequence: CASGPLYQETQYF. The CDR3 DNA sequence: TGTGCCAGCGGTCCTCTGTACCAAGAGACCCAGTACTTC.

The chain has TRBV9 and TRBJ2-3; D is unclear. V was clipped by 0 bases and J by 2 bases, with 13 bases between them. This CDR3 region has 16 residues. Germline CDR1 is SGDLS and CDR2 is YYNGEE. The DNA for the CDR3 is TGTGCCAGCAGCGTAGAACCCATCCTTAACACAGATACGCAGTATTTT. This gives the protein CASSVEPILNTDTQYF.

In its sample, this clone was seen a few times. The V gene is TRBV6-5, the J gene TRBJ1-5, with 7 bases that match TRBD1. The CDR3 length is 15 residues. V lost 6 bases and J lost 1; bases outside the gene matches: 6. Germline assignment: CDR1 MNHEY and CDR2 SVGAGI. The CDR3 loop reads CASRPTGVSNQPQHF. The CDR3 DNA follows: TGTGCCAGCAGGCCCACAGGGGTGAGCAATCAGCCCCAGCATTTT.

This chain connects TRBV10-3 to TRBJ1-2; TRBD1 matches 10 bases. The CDR3 sequence is 15 residues long. CDR1 is ENHRY and CDR2 is SYGVKD in the germline V gene. V gave up 6 bases and J gave up 2 bases; unmatched junction bases: 6. CDR3 residues: CAISDQTGGNYGYTF. CDR3 DNA: TGTGCCATCAGCGATCAGACAGGGGGCAACTATGGCTACACCTTC.

The sample holds one count of this clone. The gene calls are TRBV15 and TRBJ1-2; maybe TRBD1 (5 bases). CDR3 length: 14 amino acids. V lost 0 bases and J 4 bases, leaving 9 bases between the germline ends. Per germline, CDR1 LNHNV and CDR2 YYDKDF (reference sequence). DNA for the CDR3: TGTGCCACCAGCAGAGAGGGGGTCGGCTATGGCTACACCTTC. It is translated as CATSREGVGYGYTF.

The chain couples TRBV29-1 to TRBJ1-2, with D possibly being TRBD1 (5 bases). Trimming pared 7 bases from V and 4 bases from J, leaving 13 bases between. The CDR3 sequence is 12 residues long. Germline CDR1 is SQVTM and CDR2 is ANQGSEA. CDR3 nucleotides: TGCAGCGCGGAGGGGCCGGGCTATGGCTACACCTTC. Its translation is CSAEGPGYGYTF.

This sequence joins TRBV18 and TRBJ2-2; D is undetermined. The germline V gene has CDR1 KGHSH and CDR2 LQKENI. The CDR3 length is 14 residues. Between the trimmed V and J ends, which lost 6 bases and 1 base, there was a span of 9 bases. The chain's CDR3 is CASSYRKNTGELFF. CDR3 in DNA: TGTGCCAGCTCCTACAGAAAGAACACCGGGGAGCTGTTTTTT.